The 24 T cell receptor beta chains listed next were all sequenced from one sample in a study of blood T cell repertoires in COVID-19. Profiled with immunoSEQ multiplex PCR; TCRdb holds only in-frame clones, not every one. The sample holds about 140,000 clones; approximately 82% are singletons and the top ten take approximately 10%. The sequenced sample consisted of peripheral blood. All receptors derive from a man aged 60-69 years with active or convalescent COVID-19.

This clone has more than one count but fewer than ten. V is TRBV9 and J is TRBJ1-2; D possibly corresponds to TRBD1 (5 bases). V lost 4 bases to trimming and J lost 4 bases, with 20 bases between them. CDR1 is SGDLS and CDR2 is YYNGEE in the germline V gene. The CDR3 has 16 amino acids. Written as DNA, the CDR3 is TGTGCCAGCAGCTCTAGAGGGCAGGGAGGGAGCTATGGCTACACCTTC. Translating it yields CASSSRGQGGSYGYTF.

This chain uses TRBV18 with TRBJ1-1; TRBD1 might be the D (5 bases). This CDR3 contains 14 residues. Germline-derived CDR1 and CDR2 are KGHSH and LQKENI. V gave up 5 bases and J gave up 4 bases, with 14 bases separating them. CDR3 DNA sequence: TGTGCCAGCTCAGCAGACCAGGGCTTCACTGAAGCTTTCTTT. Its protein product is CASSADQGFTEAFF.

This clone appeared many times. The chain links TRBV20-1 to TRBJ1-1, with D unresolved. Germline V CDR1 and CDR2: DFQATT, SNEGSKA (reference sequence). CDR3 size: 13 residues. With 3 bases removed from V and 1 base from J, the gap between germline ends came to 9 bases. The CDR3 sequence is CSASREGNTEAFF. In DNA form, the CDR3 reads TGCAGTGCTAGTAGGGAGGGGAACACTGAAGCTTTCTTT.

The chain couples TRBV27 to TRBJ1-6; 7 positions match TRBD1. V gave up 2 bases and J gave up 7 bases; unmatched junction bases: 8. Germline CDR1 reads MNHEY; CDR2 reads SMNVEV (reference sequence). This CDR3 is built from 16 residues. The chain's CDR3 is CASSLRAGGWNSPLHF. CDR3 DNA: TGTGCCAGCAGTTTAAGGGCAGGGGGTTGGAATTCACCCCTCCACTTT.

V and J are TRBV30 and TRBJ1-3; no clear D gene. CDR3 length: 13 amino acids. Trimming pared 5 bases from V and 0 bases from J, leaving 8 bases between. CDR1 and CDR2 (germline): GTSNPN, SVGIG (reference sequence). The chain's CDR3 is CAWGRSSGNTIYF. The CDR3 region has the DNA TGTGCCTGGGGCAGAAGCTCTGGAAACACCATATATTTT.

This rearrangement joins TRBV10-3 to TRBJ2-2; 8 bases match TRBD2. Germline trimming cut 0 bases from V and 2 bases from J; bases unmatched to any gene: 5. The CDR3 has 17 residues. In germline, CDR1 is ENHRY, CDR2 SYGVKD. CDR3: CAISESPGGINTGELFF. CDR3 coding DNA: TGTGCCATCAGTGAGTCGCCGGGAGGGATCAACACCGGGGAGCTGTTTTTT.

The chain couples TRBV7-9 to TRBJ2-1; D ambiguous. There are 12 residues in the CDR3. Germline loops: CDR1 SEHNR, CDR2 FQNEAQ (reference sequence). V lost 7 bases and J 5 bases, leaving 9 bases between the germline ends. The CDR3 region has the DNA TGTGCCAGCACCACCCGGGACAATGAGCAGTTCTTC. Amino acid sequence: CASTTRDNEQFF.

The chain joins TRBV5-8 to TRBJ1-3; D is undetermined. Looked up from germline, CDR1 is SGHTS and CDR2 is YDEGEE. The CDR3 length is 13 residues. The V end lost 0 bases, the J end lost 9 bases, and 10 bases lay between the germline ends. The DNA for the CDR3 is TGTGCCAGCAGCTTGGCCACCGGCGGCACCATATATTTT. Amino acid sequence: CASSLATGGTIYF.

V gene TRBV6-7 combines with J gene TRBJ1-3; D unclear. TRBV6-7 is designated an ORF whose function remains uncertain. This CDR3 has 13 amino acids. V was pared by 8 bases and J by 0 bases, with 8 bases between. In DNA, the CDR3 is TGTGCCAGCCCGTGTTGCTCTGGAAACACCATATATTTT. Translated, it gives CASPCCSGNTIYF.

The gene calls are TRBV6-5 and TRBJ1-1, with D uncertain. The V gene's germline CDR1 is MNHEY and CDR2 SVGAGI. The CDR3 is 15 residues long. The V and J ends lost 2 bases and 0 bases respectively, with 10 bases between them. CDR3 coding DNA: TGTGCCAGCAGTTACCTAGCAGCAATGAACACTGAAGCTTTCTTT. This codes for CASSYLAAMNTEAFF.

CDR3 loop: CASSLVTSPYTQYF. The DNA of the CDR3 is TGTGCCAGCAGCTTGGTCACTAGTCCATATACGCAGTATTTT. The chain uses TRBV5-4 and TRBJ2-3; the D gene is possibly TRBD2 (5 bases). The CDR3 loop spans 14 amino acids. Trimming shortened V by 0 bases and J by 7 bases, and 12 bases separated the two germline ends. The V gene's germline CDR1 is SGHNT and CDR2 YYREEE (reference sequence).

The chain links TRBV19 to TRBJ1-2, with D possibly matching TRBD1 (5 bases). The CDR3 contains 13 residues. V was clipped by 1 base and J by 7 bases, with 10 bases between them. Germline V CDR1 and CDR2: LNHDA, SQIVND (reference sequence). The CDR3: CASSIGQGSGYTF. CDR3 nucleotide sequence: TGTGCCAGTAGTATAGGGCAGGGTAGTGGCTACACCTTC.

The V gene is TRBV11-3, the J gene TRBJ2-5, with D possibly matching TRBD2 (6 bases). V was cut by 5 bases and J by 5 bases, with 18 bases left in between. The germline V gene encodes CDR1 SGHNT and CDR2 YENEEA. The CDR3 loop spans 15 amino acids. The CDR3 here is CASSPGSGEVETQYF. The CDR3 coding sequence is TGTGCCAGCAGCCCCGGGAGTGGAGAGGTGGAGACCCAGTACTTC.

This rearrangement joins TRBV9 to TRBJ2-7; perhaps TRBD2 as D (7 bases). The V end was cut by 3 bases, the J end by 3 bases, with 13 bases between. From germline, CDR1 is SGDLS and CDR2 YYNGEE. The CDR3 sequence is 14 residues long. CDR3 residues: CASSERDTLYEQYF. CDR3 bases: TGTGCCAGCAGCGAGCGGGACACCCTCTACGAGCAGTACTTC.

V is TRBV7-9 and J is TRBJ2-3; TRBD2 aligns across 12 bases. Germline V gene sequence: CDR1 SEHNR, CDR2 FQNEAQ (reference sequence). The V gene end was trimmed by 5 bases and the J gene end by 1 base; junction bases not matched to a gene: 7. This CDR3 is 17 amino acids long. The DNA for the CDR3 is TGTGCCAGCAGCCCGCTAGCGGGAGGGGGGCGCACAGATACGCAGTATTTT. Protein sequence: CASSPLAGGGRTDTQYF.

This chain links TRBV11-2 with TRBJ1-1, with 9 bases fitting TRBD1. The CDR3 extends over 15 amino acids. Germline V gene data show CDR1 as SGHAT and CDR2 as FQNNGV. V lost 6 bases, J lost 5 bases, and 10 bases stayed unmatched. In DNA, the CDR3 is TGTGCCAGCAGGAAGGACAGGGGAATGGTGACTGAAGCTTTCTTT. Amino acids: CASRKDRGMVTEAFF.

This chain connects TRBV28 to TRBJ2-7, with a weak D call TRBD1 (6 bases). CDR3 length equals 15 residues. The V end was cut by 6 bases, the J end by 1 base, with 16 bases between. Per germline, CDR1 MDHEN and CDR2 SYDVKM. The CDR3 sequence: CASSRSGTQSYEQYV. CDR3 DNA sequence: TGTGCCAGCAGCAGATCCGGGACACAATCCTACGAGCAGTACGTC.

The CDR3 region has the DNA TGTGCCAGCAGCACGCGGACTAGCGGGACCTACGAGCAGTACGTC. Translating it yields CASSTRTSGTYEQYV. The chain is built from TRBV21-1 and TRBJ2-7; the listed D gene, TRBD2, was not tested against the DNA. TRBV21-1 is annotated as a pseudogene. This CDR3 spans 15 amino acids.

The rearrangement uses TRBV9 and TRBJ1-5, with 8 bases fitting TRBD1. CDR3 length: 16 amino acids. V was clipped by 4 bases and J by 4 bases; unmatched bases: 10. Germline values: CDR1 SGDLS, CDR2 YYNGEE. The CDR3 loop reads CASSPRTGSSNQPQHF. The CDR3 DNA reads TGTGCCAGCAGCCCCCGGACAGGGTCAAGTAATCAGCCCCAGCATTTT. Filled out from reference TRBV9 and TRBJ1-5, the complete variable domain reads DSGVTQTPKHLITATGQRVTLRCSPRSGDLSVYWYQQSLDQGLQFLIQYYNGEERAKGNILERFSAQQFPDLHSELNLSSLELGDSALYFCASSPRTGSSNQPQHFGDGTRLSIL.

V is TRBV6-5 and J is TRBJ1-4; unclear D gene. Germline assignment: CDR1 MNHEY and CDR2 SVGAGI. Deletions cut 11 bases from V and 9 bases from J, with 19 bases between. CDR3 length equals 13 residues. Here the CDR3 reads CASSDGVSKKLFF. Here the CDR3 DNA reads TGTGCCTCGAGTGACGGGGTGTCAAAAAAACTGTTTTTT.

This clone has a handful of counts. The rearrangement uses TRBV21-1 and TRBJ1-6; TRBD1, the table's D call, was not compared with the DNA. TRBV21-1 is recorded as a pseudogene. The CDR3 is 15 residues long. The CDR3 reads CASSSKRQHNSPLHF. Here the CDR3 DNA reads TGTGCCAGCAGCTCCAAGCGACAGCATAATTCACCCCTCCACTTT.

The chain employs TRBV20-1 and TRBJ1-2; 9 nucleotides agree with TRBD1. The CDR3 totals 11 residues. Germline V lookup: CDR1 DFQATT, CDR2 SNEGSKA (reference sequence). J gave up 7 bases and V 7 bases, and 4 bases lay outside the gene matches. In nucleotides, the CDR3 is TGCAGTGTCGGGACAGGGCTTGGCTACACCTTC. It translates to CSVGTGLGYTF.

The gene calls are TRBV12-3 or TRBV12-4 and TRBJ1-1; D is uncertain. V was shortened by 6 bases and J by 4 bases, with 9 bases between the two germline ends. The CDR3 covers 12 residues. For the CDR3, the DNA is TGTGCCAGCAGCTGGGCAGTCACTGAAGCTTTCTTT. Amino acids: CASSWAVTEAFF.

CDR3 amino acids: CASSEDRGYEQYF. CDR3 nucleotides: TGTGCCAGCAGTGAGGACAGGGGGTACGAGCAGTACTTC. The chain carries TRBV2 and TRBJ2-7; 10 bases line up with TRBD1. Per germline, CDR1 SNHLY and CDR2 FYNNEI. The CDR3 is 13 residues long. V gave up 3 bases and J gave up 4 bases; unmatched junction bases: 0.